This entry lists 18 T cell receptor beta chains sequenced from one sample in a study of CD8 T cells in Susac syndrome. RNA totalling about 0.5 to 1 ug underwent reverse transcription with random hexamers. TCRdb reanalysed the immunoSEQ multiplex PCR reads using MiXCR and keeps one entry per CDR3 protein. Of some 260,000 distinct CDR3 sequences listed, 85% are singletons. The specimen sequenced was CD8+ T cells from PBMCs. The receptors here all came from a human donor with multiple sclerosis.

CDR3 sequence (DNA): TGTGCCAGCAGTACAGGGGGCGCGTTAGATGAGCAGTTCTTC. Protein sequence: CASSTGGALDEQFF. This sequence joins TRBV28 and TRBJ2-1, with 9 bases identical to TRBD1. J was trimmed by 8 bases and V by 5 bases; bases with no gene match: 7. CDR1 and CDR2 from the germline V gene are MDHEN and SYDVKM. The CDR3 totals 14 residues.

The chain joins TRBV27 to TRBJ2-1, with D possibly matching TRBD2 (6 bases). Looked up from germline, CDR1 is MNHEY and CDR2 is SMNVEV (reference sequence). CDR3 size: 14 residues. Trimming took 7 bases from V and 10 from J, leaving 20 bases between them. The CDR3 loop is CASTRTGAAGEQFF. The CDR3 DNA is TGTGCCAGCACCCGGACCGGGGCGGCGGGAGAGCAGTTCTTC.

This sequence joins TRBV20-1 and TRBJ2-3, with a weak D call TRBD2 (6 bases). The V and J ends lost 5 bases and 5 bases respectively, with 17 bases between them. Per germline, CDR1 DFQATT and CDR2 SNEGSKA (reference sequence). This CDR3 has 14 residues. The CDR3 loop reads CSAALLRREDTQYF. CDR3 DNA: TGCAGTGCTGCCCTTTTAAGGCGGGAAGATACGCAGTATTTT.

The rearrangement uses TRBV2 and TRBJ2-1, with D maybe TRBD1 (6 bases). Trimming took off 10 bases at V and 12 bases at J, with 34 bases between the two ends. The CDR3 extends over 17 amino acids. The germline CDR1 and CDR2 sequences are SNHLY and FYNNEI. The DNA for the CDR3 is TGTGCCAACAAGGACAGAAGGGGCACGGATTACAGTTTGGGGCAGTTCTTC. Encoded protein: CANKDRRGTDYSLGQFF. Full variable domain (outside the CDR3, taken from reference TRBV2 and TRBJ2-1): EPEVTQTPSHQVTQMGQEVILRCVPISNHLYFYWYRQILGQKVEFLVSFYNNEISEKSEIFDDQFSVERPDGSNFTLKIRSTKLEDSAMYFCANKDRRGTDYSLGQFFGPGTRLTVL.

The CDR3: CASALLKGLARGGANVLTF. The CDR3 coding sequence is TGTGCCAGCGCCCTTCTTAAGGGACTAGCGAGGGGTGGGGCCAACGTCCTGACTTTC. The gene calls are TRBV7-2 and TRBJ2-6; 10 bases map to TRBD2. The CDR3 loop spans 19 amino acids. V was pared by 8 bases and J by 3 bases, with 16 bases of the junction left unmatched. The V gene's germline CDR1 is SGHTA and CDR2 FQGNSA.

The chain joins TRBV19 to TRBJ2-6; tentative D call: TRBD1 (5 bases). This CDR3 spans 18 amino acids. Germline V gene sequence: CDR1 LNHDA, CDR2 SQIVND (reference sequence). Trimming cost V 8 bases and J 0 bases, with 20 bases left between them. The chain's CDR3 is CASRYGEGAPSGANVLTF. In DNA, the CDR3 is TGTGCCAGTCGATACGGAGAAGGGGCCCCCTCTGGGGCCAACGTCCTGACTTTC.

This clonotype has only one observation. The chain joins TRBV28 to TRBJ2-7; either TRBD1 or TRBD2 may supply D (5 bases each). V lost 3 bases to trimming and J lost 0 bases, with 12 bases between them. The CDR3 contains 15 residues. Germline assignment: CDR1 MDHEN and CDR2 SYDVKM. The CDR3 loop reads CASSFFVGPSYEQYF. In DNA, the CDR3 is TGTGCCAGCAGTTTTTTCGTGGGACCCTCCTACGAGCAGTACTTC.

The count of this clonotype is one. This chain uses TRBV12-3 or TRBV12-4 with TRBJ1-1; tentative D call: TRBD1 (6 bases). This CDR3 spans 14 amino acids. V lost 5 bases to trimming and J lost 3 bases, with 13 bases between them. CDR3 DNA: TGTGCCAGCAGTGGCGGGACACGTTACACTGAAGCTTTCTTT. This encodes CASSGGTRYTEAFF.

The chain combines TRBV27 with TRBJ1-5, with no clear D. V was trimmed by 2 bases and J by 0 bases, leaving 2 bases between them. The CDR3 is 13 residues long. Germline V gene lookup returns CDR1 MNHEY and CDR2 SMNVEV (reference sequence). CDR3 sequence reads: CASSLHSNQPQHF. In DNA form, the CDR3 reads TGTGCCAGCAGTTTACATAGCAATCAGCCCCAGCATTTT.

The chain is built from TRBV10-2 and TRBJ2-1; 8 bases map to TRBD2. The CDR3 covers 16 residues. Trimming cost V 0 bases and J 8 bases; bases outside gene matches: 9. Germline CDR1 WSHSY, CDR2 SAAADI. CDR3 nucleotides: TGCGCCAGCAGTGAGTCGAAACTAGCGGTGGACGATGAGCAGTTCTTC. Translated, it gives CASSESKLAVDDEQFF.

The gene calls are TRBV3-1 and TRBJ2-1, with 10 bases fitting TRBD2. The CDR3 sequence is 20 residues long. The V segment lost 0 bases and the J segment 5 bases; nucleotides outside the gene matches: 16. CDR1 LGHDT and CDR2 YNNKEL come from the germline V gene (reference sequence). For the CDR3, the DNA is TGTGCCAGCAGCCAAGATCCAGCGGGAGGGCCCTCTCGCACCAACAATGAGCAGTTCTTC. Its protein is CASSQDPAGGPSRTNNEQFF.

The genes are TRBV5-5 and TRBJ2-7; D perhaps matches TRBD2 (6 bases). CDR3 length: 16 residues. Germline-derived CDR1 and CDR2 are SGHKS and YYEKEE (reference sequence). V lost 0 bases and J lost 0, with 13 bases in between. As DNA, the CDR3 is TGTGCCAGCAGCTTGGAGGGGACTCTGAGCTCCTACGAGCAGTACTTC. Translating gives CASSLEGTLSSYEQYF.

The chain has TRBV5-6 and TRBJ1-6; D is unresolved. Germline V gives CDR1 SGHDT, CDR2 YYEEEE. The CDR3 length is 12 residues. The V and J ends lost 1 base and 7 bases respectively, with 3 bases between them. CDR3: CASSLLNSPLHF. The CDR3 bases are TGTGCCAGCAGCTTGTTAAATTCACCCCTCCACTTT.

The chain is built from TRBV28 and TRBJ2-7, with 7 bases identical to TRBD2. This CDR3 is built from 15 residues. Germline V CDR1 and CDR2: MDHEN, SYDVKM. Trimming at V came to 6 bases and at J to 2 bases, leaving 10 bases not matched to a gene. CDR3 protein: CASRLGTNPTYEQYF. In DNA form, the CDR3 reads TGTGCCAGCAGACTCGGGACTAACCCTACCTACGAGCAGTACTTC.

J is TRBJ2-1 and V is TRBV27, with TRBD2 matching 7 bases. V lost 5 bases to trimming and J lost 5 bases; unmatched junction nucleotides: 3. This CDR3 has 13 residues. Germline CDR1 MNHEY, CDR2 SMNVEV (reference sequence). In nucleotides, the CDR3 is TGTGCCAGCAGTGGGCTAGCGGACAATGAGCAGTTCTTC. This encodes CASSGLADNEQFF.

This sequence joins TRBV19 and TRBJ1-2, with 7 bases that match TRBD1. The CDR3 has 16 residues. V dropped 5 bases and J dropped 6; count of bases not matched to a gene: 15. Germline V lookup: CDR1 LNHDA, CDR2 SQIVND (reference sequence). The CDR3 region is CASSYPPRQGGHGYTF. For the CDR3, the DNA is TGTGCCAGTAGTTACCCACCCCGACAGGGCGGACATGGCTACACCTTC.

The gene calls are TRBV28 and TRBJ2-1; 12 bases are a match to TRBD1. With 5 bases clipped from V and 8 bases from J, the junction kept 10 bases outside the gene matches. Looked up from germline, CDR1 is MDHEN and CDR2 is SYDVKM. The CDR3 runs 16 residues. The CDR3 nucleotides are TGTGCCAGCAGTCTTTCCGGGACAGGGGGCTTCGATGAGCAGTTCTTC. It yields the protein CASSLSGTGGFDEQFF.

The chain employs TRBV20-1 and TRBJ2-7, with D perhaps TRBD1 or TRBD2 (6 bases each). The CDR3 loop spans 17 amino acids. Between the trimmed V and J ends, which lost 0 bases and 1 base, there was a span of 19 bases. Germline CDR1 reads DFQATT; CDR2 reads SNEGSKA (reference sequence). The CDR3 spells CSARDSIRRGASYEQYF. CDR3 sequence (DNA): TGCAGTGCTAGAGATTCAATTCGGAGGGGGGCTTCCTACGAGCAGTACTTC.